The rows below give T cell receptor beta chains drawn from one sample of a study of control samples from healthy donors and cancer patients. The protocol was immunoSEQ multiplex PCR, while the TCRdb copy is restricted to in-frame clones and leaves out a portion. The table has around 81,000 clones, 80% to 95% seen once. The sequenced sample consisted of blood. The receptors shown here come from a woman in her 30s in good health. Both conserved end residues are part of each CDR3. The D gene is left open where the match is weak. Rows give clone size only sometimes, using once, few, many, or a class for an expanded clone.

TRBV19,NA,TRBJ1-4,NA,CASSNDRDGATNEKLFF,TGTGCCAGTAGTAACGACCGGGACGGCGCAACTAATGAAAAACTGTTTTTT
TRBV5-6,NA,TRBJ2-1,NA,CASSRRGGHNEQFF,TGTGCCAGCAGCCGTAGGGGGGGGCACAATGAGCAGTTCTTC
TRBV5-8,TRBD2,TRBJ2-5,NA,CASSGGLARYPPKTQYF,TGTGCCAGCAGCGGGGGACTAGCGCGATACCCCCCCAAGACCCAGTACTTC
TRBV19,NA,TRBJ1-4,NA,CASSIASTNEKLFF,TGTGCCAGTAGTATAGCTTCAACTAATGAAAAACTGTTTTTT
TRBV18,TRBD1,TRBJ2-2,NA,CASSPRRQGVGELFF,TGTGCCAGCTCACCACGCCGACAGGGGGTCGGGGAGCTGTTTTTT
TRBV15,TRBD1,TRBJ2-3,NA,CATSKPWGTASTDTQYF,TGTGCCACCAGCAAACCTTGGGGGACAGCTAGCACAGATACGCAGTATTTT
TRBV27,NA,TRBJ1-1,NA,CASSFHPQITEAFF,TGTGCCAGCAGTTTTCATCCCCAGATAACTGAAGCTTTCTTT
TRBV3-1/TRBV3-2,NA,TRBJ2-3,NA,CASSPYSDTQYF,TGTGCCAGCAGCCCCTATTCAGATACGCAGTATTTT
TRBV6-4,NA,TRBJ1-5,NA,CASSDSPGNQPQHF,TGTGCCAGCAGTGACTCGCCGGGCAATCAGCCCCAGCATTTT
TRBV9,NA,TRBJ2-1,NA,CASSVGGGTGNEQFF,TGTGCCAGCAGCGTTGGCGGAGGCACCGGCAATGAGCAGTTCTTC
TRBV4-1,TRBD1,TRBJ1-2,NA,CASSQGDRGALNYGYTF,TGCGCCAGCAGCCAAGGGGACAGGGGGGCTCTTAACTATGGCTACACCTTC
TRBV6-1,NA,TRBJ1-2,NA,CASSEVRPDPLGYTF,TGTGCCAGCAGTGAAGTTCGGCCAGACCCTTTGGGCTACACCTTC
TRBV11-3,NA,TRBJ2-2,NA,CASSSRDSPPGELFF,TGTGCCAGCAGCTCCCGGGACTCACCCCCGGGGGAGCTGTTTTTT
TRBV10-3,NA,TRBJ1-5,NA,CAISEYRDSNQPQHF,TGTGCCATCAGTGAATACAGGGATAGCAATCAGCCCCAGCATTTT
TRBV12-3/TRBV12-4,NA,TRBJ2-7,NA,CASTEGGAYEQYF,TGTGCCAGCACCGAGGGGGGAGCCTACGAGCAGTACTTC
TRBV6-5,NA,TRBJ1-3,NA,CASTPRVGSGNTIYF,TGTGCCAGCACCCCGAGGGTCGGCTCTGGAAACACCATATATTTT
TRBV28,NA,TRBJ2-7,NA,CASSLVRYEQYF,TGTGCCAGCAGTTTGGTTAGGTACGAGCAGTACTTC
TRBV27,TRBD2,TRBJ2-1,NA,CASSGTSGYNEQFF,TGTGCCAGCAGTGGGACTAGCGGCTACAATGAGCAGTTCTTC
TRBV7-9,NA,TRBJ1-5,NA,CASSYLGQPQHF,TGTGCCAGCAGCTACCTAGGCCAGCCCCAGCATTTT
TRBV4-2,TRBD2,TRBJ2-2,NA,CASNQGLAGNTGELFF,TGTGCCAGCAACCAGGGACTAGCGGGGAACACCGGGGAGCTGTTTTTT
TRBV3-1/TRBV3-2,NA,TRBJ2-1,once,CASSSTRSSYNEQFF,TGTGCCAGCAGCTCCACTAGAAGCTCCTACAATGAGCAGTTCTTC
TRBV2,NA,TRBJ2-6,NA,CASSERAGANVLTF,TGTGCCAGCAGTGAGAGGGCTGGGGCCAACGTCCTGACTTTC
TRBV19,NA,TRBJ1-1,NA,CASSIDSYPNTEAFF,TGTGCCAGTAGTATAGATTCCTATCCTAACACTGAAGCTTTCTTT
TRBV7-3,NA,TRBJ1-1,NA,CASSSHGGNTEAFF,TGTGCCAGCAGCTCCCACGGGGGAAACACTGAAGCTTTCTTT
TRBV19,NA,TRBJ1-1,NA,CASSISGDLNTEAFF,TGTGCCAGTAGTATCTCAGGCGATTTGAACACTGAAGCTTTCTTT
TRBV7-9,NA,TRBJ2-2,NA,CASNRDFQNTGELFF,TGTGCCAGCAACCGGGACTTCCAGAACACCGGGGAGCTGTTTTTT
TRBV29-1,NA,TRBJ1-2,NA,CSVRTGPLYGYTF,TGCAGCGTTAGGACGGGACCGCTCTATGGCTACACCTTC
TRBV6-1,NA,TRBJ2-4,NA,CASSEQGAKNIQYF,TGTGCCAGCAGTGAACAGGGAGCCAAAAACATTCAGTACTTC
TRBV11-2,NA,TRBJ1-6,NA,CASSLTRAVASPLHF,TGTGCCAGCAGCTTAACACGAGCGGTAGCCTCACCCCTCCACTTT
TRBV7-3,NA,TRBJ2-1,NA,CASSWGPYNEQFF,TGTGCCAGCAGCTGGGGCCCTTACAATGAGCAGTTCTTC
TRBV5-6,NA,TRBJ2-7,NA,CASSPDSLTYEQYF,TGTGCCAGCAGCCCGGACAGTCTGACCTACGAGCAGTACTTC
TRBV2,NA,TRBJ1-5,NA,CASSPDTYSNQPQHF,TGTGCCAGCAGTCCGGACACATATAGCAATCAGCCCCAGCATTTT
TRBV10-3,NA,TRBJ2-1,once,CAISEGDAGYNEQFF,TGTGCCATCAGTGAGGGGGACGCCGGCTACAATGAGCAGTTCTTC
TRBV15,NA,TRBJ2-7,NA,CATSRGQDYYEQYF,TGTGCCACCAGCAGAGGACAGGATTACTACGAGCAGTACTTC
TRBV30,NA,TRBJ1-2,NA,CAWSVLVGGYTF,TGTGCCTGGAGTGTTCTAGTGGGCGGCTACACCTTC